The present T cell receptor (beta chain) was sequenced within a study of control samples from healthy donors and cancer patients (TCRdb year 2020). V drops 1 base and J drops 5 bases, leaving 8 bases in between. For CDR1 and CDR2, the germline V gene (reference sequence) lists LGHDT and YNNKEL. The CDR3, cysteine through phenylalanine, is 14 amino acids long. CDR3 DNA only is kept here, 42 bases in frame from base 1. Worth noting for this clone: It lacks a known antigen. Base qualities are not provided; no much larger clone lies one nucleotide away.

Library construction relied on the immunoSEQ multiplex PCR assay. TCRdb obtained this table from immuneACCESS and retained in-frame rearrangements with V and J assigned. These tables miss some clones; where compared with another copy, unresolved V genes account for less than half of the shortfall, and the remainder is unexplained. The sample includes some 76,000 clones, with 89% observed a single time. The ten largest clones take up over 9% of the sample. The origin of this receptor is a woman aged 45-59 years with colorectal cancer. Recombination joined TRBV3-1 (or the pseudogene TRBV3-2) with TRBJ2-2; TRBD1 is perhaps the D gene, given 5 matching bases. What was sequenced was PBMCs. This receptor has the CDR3 CASSQGTGTGELFF. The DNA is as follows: TGTGCCAGCAGCCAAGGTACAGGTACCGGGGAGCTGTTTTTT.